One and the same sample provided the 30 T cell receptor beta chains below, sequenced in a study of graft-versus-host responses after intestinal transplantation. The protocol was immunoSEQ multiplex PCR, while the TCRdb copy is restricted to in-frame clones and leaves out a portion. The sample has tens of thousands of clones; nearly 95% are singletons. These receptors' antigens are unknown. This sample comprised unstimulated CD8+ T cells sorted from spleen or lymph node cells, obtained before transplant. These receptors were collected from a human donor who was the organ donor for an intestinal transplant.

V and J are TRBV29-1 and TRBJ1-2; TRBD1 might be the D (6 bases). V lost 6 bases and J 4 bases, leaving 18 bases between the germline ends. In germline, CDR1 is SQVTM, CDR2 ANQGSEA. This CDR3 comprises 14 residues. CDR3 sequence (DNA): TGCAGCGTCCTACAGGGAACTGCATTCTATGGCTACACCTTC. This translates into CSVLQGTAFYGYTF.

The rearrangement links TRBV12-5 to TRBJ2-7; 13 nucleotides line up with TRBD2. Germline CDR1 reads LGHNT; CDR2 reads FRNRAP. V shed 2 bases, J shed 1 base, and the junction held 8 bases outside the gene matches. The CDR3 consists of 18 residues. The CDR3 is CASGLPDRLAGGSYEQYF. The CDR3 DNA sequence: TGTGCTAGTGGTTTGCCAGATAGACTAGCGGGGGGATCCTACGAGCAGTACTTC.

The CDR3, as DNA: TGTGCCAGCAGTGATTATGGTCCAGGCAACTATGGCTACACCTTC. Its translation: CASSDYGPGNYGYTF. The V call is TRBV2, the J call TRBJ1-2; D remains unclear. The CDR3 covers 15 residues. Germline V gives CDR1 SNHLY, CDR2 FYNNEI. V shed 3 bases and J shed 2 bases, with 13 bases lying between them.

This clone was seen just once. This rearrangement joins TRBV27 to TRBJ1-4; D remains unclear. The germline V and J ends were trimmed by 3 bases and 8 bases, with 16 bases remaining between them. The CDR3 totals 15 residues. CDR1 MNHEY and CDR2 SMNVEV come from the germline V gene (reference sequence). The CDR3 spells CASSLSPGGREKLFF. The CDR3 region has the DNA TGTGCCAGCAGTTTGTCTCCGGGAGGAAGAGAAAAACTGTTTTTT.

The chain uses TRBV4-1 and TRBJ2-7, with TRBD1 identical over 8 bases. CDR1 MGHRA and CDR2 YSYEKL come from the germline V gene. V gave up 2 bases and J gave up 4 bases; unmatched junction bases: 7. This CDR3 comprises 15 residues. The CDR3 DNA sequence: TGCGCCAGCAGCCAACAGGGGGCGGCACTATACGAGCAGTACTTC. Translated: CASSQQGAALYEQYF.

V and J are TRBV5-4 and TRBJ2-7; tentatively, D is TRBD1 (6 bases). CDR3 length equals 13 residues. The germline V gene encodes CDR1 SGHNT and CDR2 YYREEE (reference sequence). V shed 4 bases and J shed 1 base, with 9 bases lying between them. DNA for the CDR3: TGTGCCAGCAGCCGCGACAGGTCCTACGAGCAGTACTTC. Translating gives CASSRDRSYEQYF.

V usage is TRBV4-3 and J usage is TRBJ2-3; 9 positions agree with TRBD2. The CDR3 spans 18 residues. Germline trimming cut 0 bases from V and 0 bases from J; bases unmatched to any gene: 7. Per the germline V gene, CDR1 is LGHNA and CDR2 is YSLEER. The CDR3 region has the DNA TGCGCCAGCAGCCAAGATCCGGCGGGGGGGCGGAGCACAGATACGCAGTATTTT. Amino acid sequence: CASSQDPAGGRSTDTQYF.

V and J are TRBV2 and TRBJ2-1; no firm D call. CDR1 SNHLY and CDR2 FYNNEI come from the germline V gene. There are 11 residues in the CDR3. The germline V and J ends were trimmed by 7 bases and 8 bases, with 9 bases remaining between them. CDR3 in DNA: TGTGCCAGCAACTGGCTCTATGAGCAGTTCTTC. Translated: CASNWLYEQFF.

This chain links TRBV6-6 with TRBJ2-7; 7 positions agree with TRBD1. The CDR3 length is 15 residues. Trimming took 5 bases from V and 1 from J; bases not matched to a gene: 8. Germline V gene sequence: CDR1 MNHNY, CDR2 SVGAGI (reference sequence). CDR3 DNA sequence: TGTGCCAGCAGTGACCGACAGGGATCGTCCTACGAGCAGTACTTC. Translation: CASSDRQGSSYEQYF.

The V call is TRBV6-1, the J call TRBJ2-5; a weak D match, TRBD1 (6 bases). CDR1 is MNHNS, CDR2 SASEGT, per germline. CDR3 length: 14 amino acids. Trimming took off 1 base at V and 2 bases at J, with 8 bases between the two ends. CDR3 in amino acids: CASSEETGQETQYF. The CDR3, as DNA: TGTGCCAGCAGTGAAGAGACAGGTCAAGAGACCCAGTACTTC.

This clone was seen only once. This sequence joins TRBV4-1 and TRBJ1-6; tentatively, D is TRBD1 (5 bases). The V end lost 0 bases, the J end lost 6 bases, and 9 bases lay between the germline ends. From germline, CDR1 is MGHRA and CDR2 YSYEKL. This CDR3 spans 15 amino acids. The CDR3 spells CASSQDPGLNSPLHF. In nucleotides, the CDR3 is TGCGCCAGCAGCCAAGACCCAGGGCTTAATTCACCCCTCCACTTT.

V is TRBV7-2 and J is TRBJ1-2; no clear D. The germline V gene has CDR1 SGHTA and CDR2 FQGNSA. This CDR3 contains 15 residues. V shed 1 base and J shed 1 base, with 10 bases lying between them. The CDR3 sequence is CASSLVLADNYGYTF. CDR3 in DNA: TGTGCCAGCAGCTTAGTTTTGGCGGATAACTATGGCTACACCTTC.

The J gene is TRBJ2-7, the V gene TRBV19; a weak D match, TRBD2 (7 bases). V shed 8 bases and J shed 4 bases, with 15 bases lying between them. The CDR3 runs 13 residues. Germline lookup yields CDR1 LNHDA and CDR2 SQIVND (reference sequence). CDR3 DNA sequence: TGTGCCAGTGGACCGGGGAGGGGGTACGAGCAGTACTTC. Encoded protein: CASGPGRGYEQYF.

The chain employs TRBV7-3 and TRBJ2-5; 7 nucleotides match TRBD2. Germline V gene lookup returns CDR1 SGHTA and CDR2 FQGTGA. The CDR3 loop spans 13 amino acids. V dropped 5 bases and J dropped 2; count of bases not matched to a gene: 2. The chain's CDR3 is CASSAGVQETQYF. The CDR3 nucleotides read TGTGCCAGCAGCGCGGGGGTACAAGAGACCCAGTACTTC.

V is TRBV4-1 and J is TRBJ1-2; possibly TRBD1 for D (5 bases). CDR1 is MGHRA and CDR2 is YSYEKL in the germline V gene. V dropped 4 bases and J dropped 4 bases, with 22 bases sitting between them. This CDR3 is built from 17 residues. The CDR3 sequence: CASSPRDEGEWGYGYTF. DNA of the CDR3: TGCGCCAGCAGCCCGCGCGATGAAGGGGAATGGGGCTATGGCTACACCTTC.

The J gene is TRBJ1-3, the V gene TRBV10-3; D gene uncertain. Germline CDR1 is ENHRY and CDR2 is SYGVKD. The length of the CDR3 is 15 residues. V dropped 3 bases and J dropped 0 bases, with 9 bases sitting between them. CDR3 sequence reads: CAISDDHPSGNTIYF. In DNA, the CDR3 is TGTGCCATCAGTGATGACCACCCCTCTGGAAACACCATATATTTT.

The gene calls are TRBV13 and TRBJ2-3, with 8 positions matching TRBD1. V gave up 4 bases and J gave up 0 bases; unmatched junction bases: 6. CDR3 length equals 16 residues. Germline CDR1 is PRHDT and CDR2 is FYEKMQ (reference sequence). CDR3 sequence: CASSSGQGASTDTQYF. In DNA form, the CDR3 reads TGTGCCAGCAGCTCCGGACAGGGAGCAAGCACAGATACGCAGTATTTT.

The DNA for the CDR3 is TGTGCCAGCAGTCCAGGGTACTATGGCTACACCTTC. Residues: CASSPGYYGYTF. This chain joins TRBV6-1 and TRBJ1-2; a possible D gene is TRBD1 (5 bases). The germline CDR1 and CDR2 sequences are MNHNS and SASEGT. The CDR3 is 12 amino acids. The V gene lost 5 bases and the J gene lost 3 bases, with 7 bases spanning the gap.

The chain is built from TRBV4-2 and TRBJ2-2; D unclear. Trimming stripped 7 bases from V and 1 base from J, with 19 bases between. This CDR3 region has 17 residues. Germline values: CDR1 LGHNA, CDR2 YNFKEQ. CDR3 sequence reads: CASTSTLEELNTGELFF. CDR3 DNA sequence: TGTGCCAGCACATCTACCTTAGAGGAACTGAACACCGGGGAGCTGTTTTTT.

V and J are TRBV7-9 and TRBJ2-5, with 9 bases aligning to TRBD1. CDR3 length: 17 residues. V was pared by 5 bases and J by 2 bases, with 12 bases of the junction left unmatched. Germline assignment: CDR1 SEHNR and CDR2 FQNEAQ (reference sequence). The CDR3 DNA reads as TGTGCCAGCAGCCCAAAGGAAGCCGGGACAGGGCAAGAGACCCAGTACTTC. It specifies CASSPKEAGTGQETQYF. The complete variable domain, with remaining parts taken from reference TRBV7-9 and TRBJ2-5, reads DTGVSQNPRHKITKRGQNVTFRCDPISEHNRLYWYRQTLGQGPEFLTYFQNEAQLEKSRLLSDRFSAERPKGSFSTLEIQRTEQGDSAMYLCASSPKEAGTGQETQYFGPGTRLLVL.

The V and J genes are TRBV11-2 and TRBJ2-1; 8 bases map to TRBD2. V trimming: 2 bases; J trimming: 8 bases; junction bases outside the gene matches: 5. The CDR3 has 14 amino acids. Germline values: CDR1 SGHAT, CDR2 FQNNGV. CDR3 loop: CASSLSGLAYEQFF. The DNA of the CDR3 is TGTGCCAGCAGCTTAAGCGGACTAGCATATGAGCAGTTCTTC.

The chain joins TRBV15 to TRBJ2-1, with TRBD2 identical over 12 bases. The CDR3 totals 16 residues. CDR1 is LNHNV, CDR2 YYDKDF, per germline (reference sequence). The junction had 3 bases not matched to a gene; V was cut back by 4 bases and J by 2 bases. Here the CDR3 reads CATSTTSGGPYNEQFF. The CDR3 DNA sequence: TGTGCCACCAGCACGACTAGCGGGGGCCCCTACAATGAGCAGTTCTTC.

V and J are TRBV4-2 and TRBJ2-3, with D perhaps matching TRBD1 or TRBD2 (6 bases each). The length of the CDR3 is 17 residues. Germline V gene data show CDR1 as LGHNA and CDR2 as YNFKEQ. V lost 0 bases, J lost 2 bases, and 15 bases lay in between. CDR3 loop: CASSQDRDGGYTDTQYF. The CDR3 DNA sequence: TGTGCCAGCAGCCAAGATAGGGACGGGGGCTACACAGATACGCAGTATTTT.

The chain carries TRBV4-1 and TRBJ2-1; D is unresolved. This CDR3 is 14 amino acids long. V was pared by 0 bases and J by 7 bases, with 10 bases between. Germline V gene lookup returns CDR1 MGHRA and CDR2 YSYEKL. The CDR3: CASSQDPAPNEQFF. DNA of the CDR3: TGCGCCAGCAGCCAAGATCCTGCCCCGAATGAGCAGTTCTTC.

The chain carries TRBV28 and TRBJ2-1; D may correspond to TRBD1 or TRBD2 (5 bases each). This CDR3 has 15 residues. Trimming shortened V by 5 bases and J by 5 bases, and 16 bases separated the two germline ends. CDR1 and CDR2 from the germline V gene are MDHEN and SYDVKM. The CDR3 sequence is CASSLGTEKNNEQFF. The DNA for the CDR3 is TGTGCCAGCAGTCTCGGGACCGAAAAAAACAATGAGCAGTTCTTC.

CDR3 loop: CASSPPGTSGETQYF. The CDR3 nucleotides are TGTGCCAGCAGCCCCCCCGGGACTAGCGGGGAGACCCAGTACTTC. The chain recombines TRBV14 with TRBJ2-5; 12 nucleotides match TRBD2. Trimming cost V 4 bases and J 5 bases; bases outside gene matches: 5. The CDR3 is 15 residues long. Germline V gives CDR1 SGHDN, CDR2 FVKESK. Looking up the rest from reference TRBV14 and TRBJ2-5 gives the full variable domain: EAGVTQFPSHSVIEKGQTVTLRCDPISGHDNLYWYRRVMGKEIKFLLHFVKESKQDESGMPNNRFLAERTGGTYSTLKVQPAELEDSGVYFCASSPPGTSGETQYFGPGTRLLVL.

CDR3 region: CASSLEVEQGSYNSPLHF. CDR3 sequence (DNA): TGTGCCAGCAGCTTGGAAGTTGAACAGGGGTCCTATAATTCACCCCTCCACTTT. The V and J genes are TRBV5-5 and TRBJ1-6, with 7 bases fitting TRBD1. Trimming cost V 0 bases and J 1 base; bases outside gene matches: 7. Germline loops: CDR1 SGHKS, CDR2 YYEKEE (reference sequence). The CDR3 is 18 amino acids.

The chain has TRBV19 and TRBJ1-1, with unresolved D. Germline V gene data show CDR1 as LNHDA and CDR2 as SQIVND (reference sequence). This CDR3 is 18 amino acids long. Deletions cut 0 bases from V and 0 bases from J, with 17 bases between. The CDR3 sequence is CASSIETGDPRVNTEAFF. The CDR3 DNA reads TGTGCCAGTAGTATAGAGACGGGCGACCCTAGGGTGAACACTGAAGCTTTCTTT.

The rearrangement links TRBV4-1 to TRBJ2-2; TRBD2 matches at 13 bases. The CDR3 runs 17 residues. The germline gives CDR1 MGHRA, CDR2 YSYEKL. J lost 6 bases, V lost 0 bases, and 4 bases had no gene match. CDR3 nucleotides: TGCGCCAGCAGCCAAGAACGGACTAGCGGGGGCGCCGGGGAGCTGTTTTTT. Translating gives CASSQERTSGGAGELFF.

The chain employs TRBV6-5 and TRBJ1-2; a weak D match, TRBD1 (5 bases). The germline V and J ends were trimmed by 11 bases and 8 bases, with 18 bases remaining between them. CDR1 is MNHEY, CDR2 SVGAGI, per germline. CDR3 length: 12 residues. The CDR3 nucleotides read TGTGCCGCATGGGGGTCGGGTGTGGGCTACACCTTC. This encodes CAAWGSGVGYTF.